This T cell receptor (beta chain) was captured by sequencing in a study of Graves' ophthalmopathy and Graves' hyperthyroidism. Per germline, CDR1 LGHNA and CDR2 YSLEER. The CDR3 has 16 residues. The germline V and J ends were trimmed by 1 base and 2 bases, with 14 bases remaining between them. Study observations and caveats: Detection in blood was also observed for most expanded thyroid clonotypes above 0.001 frequency. The model predicted ophthalmopathy progression with about 71% sensitivity and around 74% specificity.

The study excluded patients with other autoimmune diseases, uncontrolled infections, pregnancy or lactation. The authors diagnosed from clinical symptoms, serum thyroxine, TRAb, thyroid ultrasound and orbital computed tomography. Regarding this clonotype: As yet, its antigen is unknown.

TCR beta CDR3 regions were amplified from RNA transcripts. The workflow started with a first-round RT-PCR run with HTBI primers and then moved on to a second-round multiplex PCR. TCRdb analysed the multiplex PCR reads with MiXCR anew, one entry per CDR3 protein. Among roughly 1.1 million distinct CDR3 sequences, 35% to 40% were seen once, and the ten largest hold approximately 10%. This chain uses TRBV4-3 with TRBJ1-2; no definite D call. The material sequenced was peripheral blood or thyroid tissue (not recorded which). The sequence was obtained from an adult man with Graves' hyperthyroidism. The CDR3 is CASSQASWSLNYGYTF. The CDR3 DNA sequence: TGCGCCAGCAGCCAAGCAAGCTGGAGTTTAAACTATGGCTACACCTTC.